A single sample gave rise to the 9 T cell receptor beta chains below, sequenced in a study of regulatory T cells in long-lasting Graves disease. Time point meaning: newly diagnosed GD, antithyroid drugs for less than 3 months. Extracted PBMC RNA gave rise to the TCR library. Combining iRepertoire HTBI primers with Arm-PCR of CDR3 regions, the authors built TCR beta libraries. One entry per CDR3 protein results from TCRdb running MiXCR on the multiplex PCR reads. The sample records around 360,000 distinct CDR3 sequences, roughly 15% being singletons. The sample was also linked to a second study, of T cells in Graves' hyperthyroidism and ophthalmopathy.

The input for sequencing was peripheral blood mononuclear cells (PBMCs), taken at new diagnosis, from a patient treated with antithyroid drugs. Source of these receptors: a woman aged 18-29 years with Graves disease.

This clonotype came up once. The V call is TRBV6-1, the J call TRBJ1-4, with TRBD1 matching over 7 bases. The CDR3 loop spans 13 amino acids. Germline CDR1 MNHNS, CDR2 SASEGT. Trimming took 8 bases from V and 7 from J; bases not matched to a gene: 7. The CDR3 nucleotides read TGTGCCAGCGTCCAGACAGGGAGTGAAAAACTGTTTTTT. Translation: CASVQTGSEKLFF.

Only a few counts were recorded for this clonotype. J is TRBJ2-5 and V is TRBV24-1; 8 nucleotides line up with TRBD1. The V segment lost 3 bases and the J segment 5 bases; nucleotides outside the gene matches: 7. CDR1 is KGHDR and CDR2 is SFDVKD in the germline V gene. The CDR3 has 15 residues. CDR3 loop: CATSDPQGAGETQYF. For the CDR3, the DNA is TGTGCCACCAGTGATCCCCAGGGGGCGGGGGAGACCCAGTACTTC.

Many counts were recorded for this clonotype. J is TRBJ1-5 and V is TRBV12-3 or TRBV12-4; maybe TRBD1 (5 bases). This CDR3 has 15 residues. Trimming removed 3 bases from V and 5 bases from J, with 14 bases in between. This CDR3 is CASSLFTRVDQPQHF. CDR3 DNA: TGTGCCAGCAGTTTGTTTACCAGGGTAGATCAGCCCCAGCATTTT.

There are a few counts of this clonotype. The chain employs TRBV7-9 and TRBJ1-1; D ambiguous. The CDR3 is 13 residues long. V was clipped by 6 bases and J by 4 bases, with 12 bases between them. The germline CDR1 and CDR2 sequences are SEHNR and FQNEAQ (reference sequence). The CDR3 nucleotides are TGTGCCAGCAGGGCCGGGGTCGTCACTGAAGCTTTCTTT. Its translation is CASRAGVVTEAFF. Complete variable domain (other parts from reference TRBV7-9 and TRBJ1-1): DTGVSQNPRHKITKRGQNVTFRCDPISEHNRLYWYRQTLGQGPEFLTYFQNEAQLEKSRLLSDRFSAERPKGSFSTLEIQRTEQGDSAMYLCASRAGVVTEAFFGQGTRLTVV.

This clonotype has ten or more counts. The rearrangement links TRBV20-1 to TRBJ1-5; D remains unclear. Germline values: CDR1 DFQATT, CDR2 SNEGSKA (reference sequence). The CDR3 consists of 12 residues. Trimming removed 6 bases at V and 4 bases at J, with 10 bases between. This CDR3 reads CSAVSRNQPQHF. The CDR3 DNA sequence: TGCAGTGCGGTCTCTAGGAATCAGCCCCAGCATTTT.

This clonotype has just a few counts. The chain joins TRBV10-2 to TRBJ1-6; D is undetermined. Trimming removed 8 bases at V and 4 bases at J, with 9 bases between. Germline V gene sequence: CDR1 WSHSY, CDR2 SAAADI. The CDR3 consists of 13 residues. CDR3 nucleotide sequence: TGCGCCAGCCCCGAGGGTTATAATTCACCCCTCCACTTT. As protein: CASPEGYNSPLHF.

This clonotype was observed many times. The J gene is TRBJ2-2, the V gene TRBV2; no definite D call. The CDR3 runs 12 residues. Germline-derived CDR1 and CDR2 are SNHLY and FYNNEI. V lost 7 bases and J lost 5, with 8 bases in between. DNA for the CDR3: TGTGCCAGCAATGTACAAACCGGGGAGCTGTTTTTT. As protein: CASNVQTGELFF.

This clonotype was observed many times. This chain joins TRBV15 and TRBJ2-7, with D maybe TRBD2 (6 bases). Germline assignment: CDR1 LNHNV and CDR2 YYDKDF (reference sequence). The CDR3 contains 15 residues. Trimming took 5 bases from V and 0 from J, leaving 14 bases between them. Written as DNA, the CDR3 is TGTGCCACCAGCCGCTCTCGGGAGAGCTCCTACGAGCAGTACTTC. Its translation is CATSRSRESSYEQYF.

This clonotype was detected many times. Written as DNA, the CDR3 is TGCGCCAGCAGCTTTAGCGGGACAGATACGCAGTATTTT. This translates into CASSFSGTDTQYF. The chain combines TRBV5-1 with TRBJ2-3; 7 bases are a match to TRBD2. Germline assignment: CDR1 SGHRS and CDR2 YFSETQ. V was clipped by 2 bases and J by 3 bases; unmatched bases: 0. This CDR3 is 13 amino acids long.